Sequencing of this T cell receptor (beta chain) was carried out in a study of cytomegalovirus exposure and HLA in healthy donors. Study conclusions and caveats: When analyzed later, a missense DCLRE1C variant was found to be linked to TCR beta V- and J-gene trimming. It is likely that the observed cluster of highly shared sequence variants was a sequencing artifact. An ancestry cluster, one associated with Asian ancestry, reportedly showed fewer N-insertions than the roughly 700-donor mean in a later analysis. TRBV6-2, TRBV6-3 and some other V segments were excluded as indistinguishable.

About this clone: Its antigen remains unknown.

The ends lost 4 bases at V and 8 bases at J; junction bases unmatched: 4. CDR3 size: 12 residues. Germline CDR1 is SNHLY and CDR2 is FYNNEI. PCR used 60 Vbeta primers and 13 Jbeta primers. Only in-frame clones appear in the TCRdb table, and some are missing; sequencing was by immunoSEQ multiplex PCR. Of over 150,000 clones in the sample, 60% to 80% were seen once. This sequence was found in a male donor in good health and CMV-seronegative. Sequencing input: PBMCs. The rearrangement links TRBV2 to TRBJ1-2, with 7 bases aligning to TRBD1. The CDR3 spells CASSGQTGGYTF. The CDR3 nucleotides read TGTGCCAGCAGTGGGCAGACAGGGGGCTACACCTTC. The entire variable domain, with the rest obtained from reference TRBV2 and TRBJ1-2, is as follows: EPEVTQTPSHQVTQMGQEVILRCVPISNHLYFYWYRQILGQKVEFLVSFYNNEISEKSEIFDDQFSVERPDGSNFTLKIRSTKLEDSAMYFCASSGQTGGYTFGSGTRLTVV.